This T cell receptor (beta chain) was found in a study of a mutant IDH1 vaccine in newly diagnosed glioma. As for the study in general: Previous treatment comprised radiotherapy, temozolomide, or both, mostly both.

On this clone: Its specificity is not known.

Study conclusions and caveats: Changes in the top peripheral T cell clonotypes seemingly had no bearing on pseudoprogression.

The time point here: week 5, during vaccination. Every vaccination contained 300 ug of the mutant IDH1 20-mer peptide and was paired with topical imiquimod. Donors had new WHO grade 3 or 4 IDH1-mutant, ATRX-lost astrocytomas. The data were produced by immunoSEQ multiplex PCR, yet TCRdb's version contains in-frame clones alone and is incomplete. The sample contains approximately 60,000 clones, just under 90% of which appear only once. Germline V gene sequence: CDR1 SGHNT, CDR2 YYREEE (reference sequence). The J segment lost 7 bases and the V segment lost 2 bases, leaving 11 bases of the junction unmatched. CDR3 length: 15 amino acids.

The V gene is TRBV5-4, the J gene TRBJ1-2, with TRBD1 identical over 7 bases. This sequence was found in a woman aged 40 to 50 with glioma. Specimen: PBMCs, collected from a glioma patient whose treatment included an IDH1 peptide vaccine. The CDR3 bases are TGTGCCAGCAGCTTAAAGACAGGGATGGGAGGTGGCTACACCTTC. It codes for CASSLKTGMGGGYTF.